One and the same sample provided the 18 T cell receptor beta chains below, sequenced in a study of CD8 T cells in ankylosing spondylitis. One entry per CDR3 protein results from TCRdb running MiXCR on the 5' RACE reads. This table has roughly 700,000 distinct CDR3 sequences, 15% to 20% appearing once. Study-wide results and limits: Seemingly distinctive of ankylosing spondylitis blood was a TCR beta motif formed by eight highly homologous variants.

No antigen has been identified for these receptors. The sequenced sample consisted of blood, either unsorted or a sorted T cell fraction (not recorded which). The source is a male donor with ankylosing spondylitis.

In its sample, this clonotype was seen a few times. The rearrangement joins TRBV5-5 to TRBJ1-1, with no clear D. Per the germline V gene, CDR1 is SGHKS and CDR2 is YYEKEE (reference sequence). The CDR3 is 14 residues long. V was pared by 4 bases and J by 0 bases, with 10 bases between. CDR3 protein: CASSGSTMNTEAFF. The CDR3 DNA reads TGTGCCAGCAGCGGGAGTACAATGAACACTGAAGCTTTCTTT.

The rearrangement links TRBV3-1 to TRBJ1-2; 8 nucleotides match TRBD1. V shed 1 base, J shed 5 bases, and the junction held 3 bases outside the gene matches. Germline loops: CDR1 LGHDT, CDR2 YNNKEL (reference sequence). This CDR3 spans 14 amino acids. The DNA for the CDR3 is TGTGCCAGCAGCCAAGGGACAGGGCCATATGGCTACACCTTC. It is translated as CASSQGTGPYGYTF.

The CDR3 DNA reads TGTGCCAGCAGCCAGGCATGGACAGACTCCTACGAGCAGTACTTC. It is translated as CASSQAWTDSYEQYF. The V and J genes are TRBV3-1 and TRBJ2-7; possible D gene TRBD1, 6 bases. This CDR3 spans 15 amino acids. Germline V gives CDR1 LGHDT, CDR2 YNNKEL (reference sequence). Trimming stripped 3 bases from V and 0 bases from J, with 12 bases between.

CDR3 region: CSVERGLAGVGETQYF. For the CDR3, the DNA is TGCAGCGTTGAACGGGGACTAGCGGGAGTAGGGGAGACCCAGTACTTC. The gene calls are TRBV29-1 and TRBJ2-5; 14 bases line up with TRBD2. The CDR3 is 16 residues long. CDR1 is SQVTM, CDR2 ANQGSEA, per germline. Trimming removed 2 bases from V and 5 bases from J; junction bases left unmatched: 7.

The sample holds a few counts of this clonotype. The V gene is TRBV4-2, the J gene TRBJ2-6; 8 bases map to TRBD1. The CDR3 is 17 residues long. V lost 5 bases to trimming and J lost 0 bases; unmatched junction nucleotides: 6. From germline, CDR1 is LGHNA and CDR2 YNFKEQ. Here the CDR3 reads CASSRQGRISGANVLTF. In DNA form, the CDR3 reads TGTGCCAGCAGCAGACAGGGGAGAATCTCTGGGGCCAACGTCCTGACTTTC.

This clonotype was seen a few times. This chain joins TRBV29-1 and TRBJ1-1; D remains ambiguous. V was shortened by 2 bases and J by 2 bases, with 12 bases between the two germline ends. The CDR3 is made up of 14 amino acids. CDR1 SQVTM and CDR2 ANQGSEA come from the germline V gene. The CDR3 bases are TGCAGCGTTGAAATGCAGGAGCAAAACACTGAAGCTTTCTTT. It translates to CSVEMQEQNTEAFF.

This clonotype was observed a few times. This chain uses TRBV15 with TRBJ2-5; 12 nucleotides match TRBD1. J was trimmed by 4 bases and V by 0 bases; bases with no gene match: 9. CDR1 and CDR2 (germline): LNHNV, YYDKDF (reference sequence). This CDR3 comprises 18 residues. CDR3 loop: CATSRDGDRGLHGETQYF. The CDR3 nucleotides are TGTGCCACCAGCAGAGATGGGGACAGGGGGCTGCATGGAGAGACCCAGTACTTC.

V and J are TRBV12-3 or TRBV12-4 and TRBJ2-5; 11 nucleotides agree with TRBD2. J was trimmed by 4 bases and V by 3 bases; bases with no gene match: 7. This CDR3 region has 16 residues. The CDR3 DNA reads as TGTGCCAGCAGTTTGAGAGCTAGCGGGAGGAGAGAGACCCAGTACTTC. Translated: CASSLRASGRRETQYF.

The chain couples TRBV11-2 to TRBJ2-6; D not certain. The CDR3 is 15 residues long. CDR1 and CDR2 from the germline V gene are SGHAT and FQNNGV. The V end lost 4 bases, the J end lost 0 bases, and 7 bases lay between the germline ends. DNA of the CDR3: TGTGCCAGCAGCTCGCCGTCCTCTGGGGCCAACGTCCTGACTTTC. This codes for CASSSPSSGANVLTF. The whole variable domain, filled in from reference TRBV11-2 and TRBJ2-6, reads EAGVAQSPRYKIIEKRQSVAFWCNPISGHATLYWYQQILGQGPKLLIQFQNNGVVDDSQLPKDRFSAERLKGVDSTLKIQPAKLEDSAVYLCASSSPSSGANVLTFGAGSRLTVL.

As to this clonotype: Mismatch with germline at one junction end may stem from a read error. The chain links TRBV11-2 to TRBJ2-5, with no clear D. Germline assignment: CDR1 SGHAT and CDR2 FQNNGV. The CDR3 extends over 11 amino acids. The CDR3 is CASSLVRTKYF. The CDR3 bases are TGTGCCAGCAGCTTAGTCCGGACCAAGTACTTC. Full variable domain (missing parts from reference TRBV11-2 and TRBJ2-5): EAGVAQSPRYKIIEKRQSVAFWCNPISGHATLYWYQQILGQGPKLLIQFQNNGVVDDSQLPKDRFSAERLKGVDSTLKIQPAKLEDSAVYLCASSLVRTKYFGPGTRLLVL.

The chain uses TRBV21-1 and TRBJ1-5; the D call in the table, TRBD1, was not verified against the DNA. TRBV21-1 is annotated as a pseudogene. The CDR3 is 16 amino acids. CDR3 DNA: TGTGCCAGCAGCAAAGCGGGGACAGGGATCAATCAGCCCCAGCATTTT. Translated: CASSKAGTGINQPQHF.

The chain links TRBV29-1 to TRBJ2-1; TRBD1 matches 7 bases. Germline V gives CDR1 SQVTM, CDR2 ANQGSEA. The CDR3 length is 13 residues. The ends lost 8 bases at V and 9 bases at J; junction bases unmatched: 13. The CDR3 DNA reads TGCAGCTCAGGACAGGTCCTTCGAGGTGAGCAGTTCTTC. This encodes CSSGQVLRGEQFF.

The chain joins TRBV2 to TRBJ2-1; 16 bases line up with TRBD2. Per germline, CDR1 SNHLY and CDR2 FYNNEI. V trimming: 10 bases; J trimming: 8 bases; junction bases outside the gene matches: 8. This CDR3 spans 15 amino acids. The CDR3 nucleotides are TGTGCCATACCTCCGGGACTAGCGGGGGGGGATGAGCAGTTCTTC. Protein sequence: CAIPPGLAGGDEQFF.

This clonotype was observed once. This chain connects TRBV11-2 to TRBJ2-7, with D tentatively TRBD1 or TRBD2 (6 bases each). V was clipped by 5 bases and J by 3 bases, with 23 bases between them. CDR1 and CDR2 from the germline V gene are SGHAT and FQNNGV. CDR3 length: 17 residues. For the CDR3, the DNA is TGTGCCAGCAGCCAAGGAGTTTGGGGGGCAAGGATCTACGAGCAGTACTTC. It translates to CASSQGVWGARIYEQYF.

This clonotype was recorded at least ten times. The rearrangement uses TRBV6-2 or TRBV6-3 and TRBJ1-1, with unresolved D. With 8 bases removed from V and 3 bases from J, the gap between germline ends came to 10 bases. Germline V lookup: CDR1 MNHEY, CDR2 SVGEGT. This CDR3 has 12 residues. In DNA form, the CDR3 reads TGTGCCAGCGGGGAGAGGTACACTGAAGCTTTCTTT. Amino acid sequence: CASGERYTEAFF.

This clonotype was recorded a few times. The rearrangement uses TRBV12-3 or TRBV12-4 and TRBJ1-1, with 9 bases matching TRBD1. The ends lost 4 bases at V and 1 base at J; junction bases unmatched: 7. CDR3 length: 16 residues. The CDR3 protein is CASSSGQGGTNTEAFF. CDR3 nucleotides: TGTGCCAGCAGTTCGGGACAGGGTGGGACGAACACTGAAGCTTTCTTT.

The chain recombines TRBV11-2 with TRBJ2-2; 9 bases align to TRBD1. Trimming removed 5 bases from V and 1 base from J; junction bases left unmatched: 5. The CDR3 is made up of 16 amino acids. The germline V gene has CDR1 SGHAT and CDR2 FQNNGV. The CDR3 region has the DNA TGTGCCAGCAGCCTATGGGACAGGGAGAACACCGGGGAGCTGTTTTTT. Amino acids: CASSLWDRENTGELFF.

The CDR3 bases are TGCAGGACGTGGGGGGGGCATGAAAAACTGTTTTTT. It yields the protein CRTWGGHEKLFF. The genes are TRBV29-1 and TRBJ1-4, with D tentatively TRBD1 (6 bases). The CDR3 has 12 amino acids. Germline CDR1 and CDR2: SQVTM and ANQGSEA.